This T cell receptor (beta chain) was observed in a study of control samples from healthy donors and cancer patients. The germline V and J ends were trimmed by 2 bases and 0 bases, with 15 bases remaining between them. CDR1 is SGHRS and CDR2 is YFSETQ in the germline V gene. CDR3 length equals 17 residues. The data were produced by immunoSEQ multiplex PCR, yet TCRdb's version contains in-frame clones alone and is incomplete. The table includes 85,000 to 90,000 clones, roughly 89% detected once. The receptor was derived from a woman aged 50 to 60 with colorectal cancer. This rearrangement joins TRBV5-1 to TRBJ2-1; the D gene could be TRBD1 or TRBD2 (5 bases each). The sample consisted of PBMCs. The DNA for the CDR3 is TGCGCCAGCAGCTTAACCGGGACGCGGAGCTCCTACAATGAGCAGTTCTTC. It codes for CASSLTGTRSSYNEQFF.